The rows below give T cell receptor beta chains drawn from one sample of a study of shared clonotypes between healthy human individuals. The repertoire was sequenced with immunoSEQ multiplex PCR; TCRdb's copy has only in-frame clones and lacks some. The sample lists approximately 2.1 million clones, 85% to 95% occurring once. Sequencing was done on a sample of naive CD4+ T cells from PBMCs. The receptors stem from a man aged 18 to 30 in good health. Some clones in this sample may be carry-over from other donors' samples. Both conserved end residues are part of each CDR3. The order of the fields is CDR3 protein, CDR3 DNA, clone size, V gene, D gene, J gene. The D gene is left open where the match is weak. Some rows have no size entry. The others give once, few or many, or a class for an expanded clone.

CDR3 protein: CASSKTGNTGELFF; CDR3 DNA: TGTGCCAGCAGTAAGACAGGAAACACCGGGGAGCTGTTTTTT; clone size: .; V gene: TRBV6-1; D gene: .; J gene: TRBJ2-2
CDR3 protein: CASSPPTSGSLYEQYF; CDR3 DNA: TGTGCCAGCAGTCCTCCGACTAGCGGGAGTCTCTACGAGCAGTACTTC; clone size: once; V gene: TRBV28; D gene: TRBD2; J gene: TRBJ2-7
CDR3 protein: CASSLAAGGSNQPQHF; CDR3 DNA: TGTGCCAGCAGCTTAGCGGCAGGGGGGAGCAATCAGCCCCAGCATTTT; clone size: .; V gene: TRBV7-2; D gene: TRBD1; J gene: TRBJ1-5
CDR3 protein: CASRRDRSYTF; CDR3 DNA: TGTGCCAGCAGAAGGGACAGGAGCTACACCTTC; clone size: .; V gene: TRBV9; D gene: TRBD1; J gene: TRBJ1-2
CDR3 protein: CASRDGRGNEKLFF; CDR3 DNA: TGTGCCAGCAGGGACGGGAGGGGTAATGAAAAACTGTTTTTT; clone size: .; V gene: TRBV28; D gene: .; J gene: TRBJ1-4
CDR3 protein: CASSTPPDNQPYEQYF; CDR3 DNA: TGTGCCAGTAGTACCCCCCCGGACAACCAACCCTACGAGCAGTACTTC; clone size: .; V gene: TRBV19; D gene: .; J gene: TRBJ2-7
CDR3 protein: CASSLLEQPQHF; CDR3 DNA: TGTGCCAGCAGCTTACTTGAACAGCCCCAGCATTTT; clone size: .; V gene: TRBV7-9; D gene: .; J gene: TRBJ1-5
CDR3 protein: CASGGVKEKLFF; CDR3 DNA: TGTGCCAGCGGGGGAGTAAAAGAAAAACTGTTTTTT; clone size: .; V gene: TRBV7-9; D gene: .; J gene: TRBJ1-4
CDR3 protein: CASSSGLAYEQYF; CDR3 DNA: TGCGCCAGCAGCTCGGGACTTGCCTACGAGCAGTACTTC; clone size: .; V gene: TRBV5-1; D gene: .; J gene: TRBJ2-7
CDR3 protein: CASSSRTGEHYEQYF; CDR3 DNA: TGCGCCAGCAGCTCTCGGACAGGGGAGCACTACGAGCAGTACTTC; clone size: .; V gene: TRBV5-1; D gene: TRBD1; J gene: TRBJ2-7
CDR3 protein: CASSVIGENTEAFF; CDR3 DNA: TGTGCCAGCAGCGTAATAGGGGAGAACACTGAAGCTTTCTTT; clone size: few; V gene: TRBV9; D gene: .; J gene: TRBJ1-1
CDR3 protein: CASSLGGNSNQPQHF; CDR3 DNA: TGTGCCAGCAGCTTAGGGGGGAATAGCAATCAGCCCCAGCATTTT; clone size: .; V gene: TRBV7-9; D gene: .; J gene: TRBJ1-5
CDR3 protein: CASRPPGNPETQYF; CDR3 DNA: TGTGCCAGCAGACCCCCGGGCAACCCGGAGACCCAGTACTTC; clone size: .; V gene: TRBV6-5; D gene: .; J gene: TRBJ2-5
CDR3 protein: CAISPRGANEKLFF; CDR3 DNA: TGTGCCATCAGTCCCAGGGGGGCTAATGAAAAACTGTTTTTT; clone size: .; V gene: TRBV10-3; D gene: TRBD1; J gene: TRBJ1-4
CDR3 protein: CASSLTRDLVRNEQFF; CDR3 DNA: TGTGCCAGCAGCTTAACCCGGGACCTGGTTAGGAATGAGCAGTTCTTC; clone size: once; V gene: TRBV7-3; D gene: .; J gene: TRBJ2-1
CDR3 protein: CASSLLTGAGGYTF; CDR3 DNA: TGTGCCAGCAGTCTACTGACAGGGGCTGGTGGCTACACCTTC; clone size: .; V gene: TRBV6-5; D gene: TRBD1; J gene: TRBJ1-2
CDR3 protein: CAISESGTGGTDEQFF; CDR3 DNA: TGTGCCATCAGTGAGTCCGGGACAGGGGGCACGGATGAGCAGTTCTTC; clone size: .; V gene: TRBV10-3; D gene: TRBD1; J gene: TRBJ2-1
CDR3 protein: CASSIGTSGRGGTDTQYF; CDR3 DNA: TGTGCCAGCAGCATCGGGACTAGCGGGAGGGGGGGCACAGATACGCAGTATTTT; clone size: .; V gene: TRBV7-2; D gene: TRBD2; J gene: TRBJ2-3
CDR3 protein: CASSYIAGGTGDEQYF; CDR3 DNA: TGTGCCAGCAGCTATATCGCGGGAGGCACCGGGGACGAGCAGTACTTC; clone size: .; V gene: TRBV7-6; D gene: TRBD2; J gene: TRBJ2-7
CDR3 protein: CSVEDRAGTNTEAFF; CDR3 DNA: TGCAGCGTTGAAGATCGGGCAGGGACAAACACTGAAGCTTTCTTT; clone size: .; V gene: TRBV29-1; D gene: .; J gene: TRBJ1-1
CDR3 protein: CASSSRTPGGEKLFF; CDR3 DNA: TGTGCCAGCAGTTCAAGGACACCCGGCGGGGAAAAACTGTTTTTT; clone size: .; V gene: TRBV28; D gene: .; J gene: TRBJ1-4
CDR3 protein: CASSRGTAGIGEKLFF; CDR3 DNA: TGTGCCAGCAGTCGAGGGACAGCCGGAATTGGTGAAAAACTGTTTTTT; clone size: .; V gene: TRBV9; D gene: TRBD1; J gene: TRBJ1-4
CDR3 protein: CASSLVGEEEKLFF; CDR3 DNA: TGCGCCAGCAGCTTGGTCGGGGAGGAGGAAAAACTGTTTTTT; clone size: .; V gene: TRBV5-1; D gene: .; J gene: TRBJ1-4
CDR3 protein: CSASLVEGYTF; CDR3 DNA: TGCAGTGCTAGCTTGGTGGAGGGCTACACCTTC; clone size: .; V gene: TRBV20-1; D gene: .; J gene: TRBJ1-2
CDR3 protein: CASSSQGVETQYF; CDR3 DNA: TGCGCCAGCAGCTCCCAGGGGGTCGAGACCCAGTACTTC; clone size: .; V gene: TRBV5-1; D gene: TRBD1; J gene: TRBJ2-5
CDR3 protein: CASSPIAGGPDTQYF; CDR3 DNA: TGTGCCAGCAGCCCAATAGCGGGAGGGCCAGATACGCAGTATTTT; clone size: .; V gene: TRBV4-2; D gene: TRBD2; J gene: TRBJ2-3
CDR3 protein: CASRTGALGTYEQYF; CDR3 DNA: TGTGCCAGCAGGACCGGGGCCCTAGGGACCTACGAGCAGTACTTC; clone size: .; V gene: TRBV28; D gene: .; J gene: TRBJ2-7
CDR3 protein: CASSQPSTGVSYEQYF; CDR3 DNA: TGCGCCAGCAGCCAACCGTCGACAGGGGTCTCCTACGAGCAGTACTTC; clone size: .; V gene: TRBV4-1; D gene: TRBD1; J gene: TRBJ2-7
CDR3 protein: CASSEAWGIEAFF; CDR3 DNA: TGTGCCAGCAGTGAAGCATGGGGAATCGAAGCTTTCTTT; clone size: .; V gene: TRBV2; D gene: .; J gene: TRBJ1-1
CDR3 protein: CASSLGPLSSGNTIYF; CDR3 DNA: TGTGCCAGCTCACTAGGACCCCTGAGCTCTGGAAACACCATATATTTT; clone size: .; V gene: TRBV18; D gene: .; J gene: TRBJ1-3
CDR3 protein: CASRLQGEGEKLFF; CDR3 DNA: TGTGCCAGCAGACTACAGGGAGAAGGTGAAAAACTGTTTTTT; clone size: .; V gene: TRBV28; D gene: .; J gene: TRBJ1-4
CDR3 protein: CASSPGGAPNYGYTF; CDR3 DNA: TGTGCCAGCAGCCCCGGAGGAGCACCTAACTATGGCTACACCTTC; clone size: .; V gene: TRBV5-4; D gene: .; J gene: TRBJ1-2
CDR3 protein: CASSLEGAAFF; CDR3 DNA: TGCGCCAGCAGCTTGGAAGGGGCGGCTTTCTTT; clone size: few; V gene: TRBV5-1; D gene: .; J gene: TRBJ1-1
CDR3 protein: CASSLGVAGVYEQYF; CDR3 DNA: TGCGCCAGCAGCTTGGGGGTAGCGGGAGTCTACGAGCAGTACTTC; clone size: .; V gene: TRBV5-1; D gene: TRBD2; J gene: TRBJ2-7
CDR3 protein: CASSLGVYGYTF; CDR3 DNA: TGTGCCAGCAGCTTAGGGGTCTATGGCTACACCTTC; clone size: .; V gene: TRBV9; D gene: .; J gene: TRBJ1-2